This T cell receptor beta chain was obtained from a study of blood T cell repertoires in COVID-19. Study-level background: In each case, the material was cDNA or gDNA derived from T cells, B-cell-depleted T cells, or PBMCs.

The CDR3 is made up of 15 amino acids. Trimming stripped 4 bases from V and 0 bases from J, with 12 bases between. Per the germline V gene, CDR1 is MGHRA and CDR2 is YSYEKL. Original processing notes: Scientists estimated how many nucleated cells there were by amplifying reference gene primers. Sequenced by immunoSEQ multiplex PCR; TCRdb stores in-frame clones only, minus some. V, J and clone size are those of that table, while D and trimming were read from the DNA. The sample holds 250,000 to 350,000 clones, less than 90% seen once. Seattle cases were enrolled at active infection and followed longitudinally.

The receptor was derived from a woman in her 70s with COVID-19, enrolled during active disease. Material for sequencing was peripheral blood. This chain joins TRBV4-1 and TRBJ1-1, with D possibly TRBD1 on 6 matching bases. This chain's CDR3 is CASSLRTDMNTEAFF. CDR3 nucleotides: TGCGCCAGCAGCCTCAGGACAGATATGAACACTGAAGCTTTCTTT.